This TCR beta chain was recorded in a study of CD8+ T cells in alopecia areata. Study context: Tofacitinib administration to treated patients was oral, at 5 to 10 mg twice daily. General study results and limits: Elevated clonality characterized lesional scalp relative to normal scalp, particularly in alopecia totalis/universalis.

Of note for this clone: What it binds is unknown.

The CDR3 has 16 residues. Germline V gene lookup returns CDR1 GTSNPN and CDR2 SVGIG (reference sequence). Trimming at V came to 0 bases and at J to 5 bases, leaving 11 bases not matched to a gene. Following RNA extraction, reverse transcription yielded cDNA that acted as the sequencing template. This table comes from immunoSEQ multiplex PCR, and its TCRdb copy is limited to in-frame clones, with some not included. Seen here are under 300,000 clones, about two thirds observed once, and the top ten hold around 1.2%. The source material was CD4+ T cells sorted from blood, sampled at week 0. This rearrangement joins TRBV30 to TRBJ2-5; 8 bases align to TRBD2. The TCR was taken from a human donor with alopecia areata. The DNA of the CDR3 is TGTGCCTGGAGTGTGGAGGTAGCGGGGACGGGGGAGACCCAGTACTTC. Translation: CAWSVEVAGTGETQYF.